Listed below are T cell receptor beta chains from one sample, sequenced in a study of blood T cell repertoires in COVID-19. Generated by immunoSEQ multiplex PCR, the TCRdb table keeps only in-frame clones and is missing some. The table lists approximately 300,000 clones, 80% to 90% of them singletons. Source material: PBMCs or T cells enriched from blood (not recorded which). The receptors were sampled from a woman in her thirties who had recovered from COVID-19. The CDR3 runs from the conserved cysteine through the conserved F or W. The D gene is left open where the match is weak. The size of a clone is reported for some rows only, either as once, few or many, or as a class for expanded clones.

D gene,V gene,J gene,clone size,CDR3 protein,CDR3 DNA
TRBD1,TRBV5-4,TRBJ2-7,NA,CASSLKQGAGEQYF,TGTGCCAGCAGCTTAAAACAGGGGGCGGGTGAGCAGTACTTC
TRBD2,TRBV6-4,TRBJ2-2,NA,CASSDSGTSGGASTGELFF,TGTGCCAGCAGTGACTCCGGGACTAGCGGGGGGGCCAGCACCGGGGAGCTGTTTTTT
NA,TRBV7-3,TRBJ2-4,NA,CASSLGGRGDIQYF,TGTGCCAGCAGCTTAGGTGGCAGGGGGGACATTCAGTACTTC
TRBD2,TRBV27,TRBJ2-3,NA,CASSMTSGGASGADTQYF,TGTGCCAGCAGTATGACGAGCGGGGGGGCCTCAGGGGCAGATACGCAGTATTTT
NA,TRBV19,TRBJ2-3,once,CASSPSTDTQYF,TGTGCCAGTAGTCCTTCGACAGATACGCAGTATTTT
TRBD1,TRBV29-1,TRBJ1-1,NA,CSVAAGGNTEAFF,TGCAGCGTCGCGGCAGGGGGGAACACTGAAGCTTTCTTT
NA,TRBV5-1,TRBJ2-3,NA,CASSSSLSTDTQYF,TGCGCCAGCAGTTCTAGCCTTAGCACAGATACGCAGTATTTT
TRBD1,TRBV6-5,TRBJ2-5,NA,CASRRDRVLETQYF,TGTGCCAGCAGGCGGGACAGGGTCTTGGAGACCCAGTACTTC
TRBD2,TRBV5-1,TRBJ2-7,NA,CASSLGTSGTYEQYF,TGCGCCAGCAGCTTAGGGACTAGCGGCACCTACGAGCAGTACTTC
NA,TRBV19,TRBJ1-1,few,CASSMVTLNTEAFF,TGTGCCAGTAGTATGGTGACATTAAACACTGAAGCTTTCTTT